This paragraph reports one T cell receptor (beta chain). Its antigen is currently unknown. Germline and genes here are mouse. The read halts 4 residues ahead of the CDR3 end, with the missing end drawn from the germline J gene. The sample originates from a study of CD8+ T cells in alopecia areata. Study context: Donors of skin were C3H/HeJ mice aged roughly 6-13 months with spontaneous alopecia, and recipients were approximately 7-10-week-old female C3H/HeJ mice. Study observations and caveats: Relative to mice, TCR sharing across patients was less clear, a difference possibly HLA-related. Sequence data from scalp samples additionally include resident alphabeta T cells of normal skin.

Sequencing relied on a cDNA template that was reverse transcribed from extracted RNA. Produced via immunoSEQ multiplex PCR; TCRdb's table is partial and in-frame only. There are about 270,000 clones in the sample, none observed a single time. This CDR3 has 13 residues. CDR1 is NSQYPW and CDR2 is LRSPGD in the germline V gene (reference sequence). Markers used for sorting pooled cutaneous lymph node cells were CD4, CD8alpha, NKG2D, NKG2ACE and others. This chain links TRBV1 with TRBJ1-1; D remains ambiguous. This TCR derives from a C3H/HeJ mouse with alopecia areata. The MHC haplotype recorded for the strain is H2-k. The sample comprised CD4+ T cells sorted from a lymph node. CDR3 sequence: CTCSADGETEVFF. Partial CDR3 DNA: TGCACCTGCAGTGCAGATGGGGAAACA.